The T cell receptor beta chain under discussion was sequenced for a study of cytomegalovirus exposure and HLA in healthy donors. This CDR3 has 15 residues. Looked up from germline, CDR1 is LNHDA and CDR2 is SQIVND (reference sequence). V was cut by 2 bases and J by 5 bases, with 15 bases left in between. In the PCR, 60 Vbeta and 13 Jbeta primers were used. Method: immunoSEQ multiplex PCR; TCRdb's copy keeps in-frame clones and lacks some. The sample comprises around 110,000 clones, about four fifths of which are singletons, and 4% to 5.5% rests with the top ten. The source material was PBMCs. The TCR was taken from a man aged 30 to 45 in good health and CMV-seropositive. This chain joins TRBV19 and TRBJ1-1, with D possibly TRBD1 on 5 matching bases. The CDR3 loop is CASSIRWGFSTEAFF. Written as DNA, the CDR3 is TGTGCCAGTAGTATACGGTGGGGCTTTAGTACTGAAGCTTTCTTT.